The present TCR beta chain was sequenced within a study of human T cells and chemical hapten exposure. Overall study context: 2% DPC applied to a 2 cm by 2 cm arm area sensitized donors. Findings and caveats of the study: Alopecia in all donors means immunity may differ from healthy individuals.

Time point reported: pre-sensitization, week 0. Treatment denoted: therapeutic diphenylcyclopropenone sensitization with weekly scalp DPC. Germline V CDR1 and CDR2: SGHKS, YYEKEE (reference sequence). This CDR3 contains 16 residues. The junction had 3 bases not matched to a gene; V was cut back by 2 bases and J by 2 bases. In its sample, this clonotype was seen many times. Its antigen remains unknown. Via MiXCR, TCRdb re-called the RACE reads, giving one row per CDR3 protein. The sample has roughly 100,000 distinct CDR3 sequences; 10% to 13% are singletons. The chain is built from TRBV5-5 and TRBJ1-4; 10 nucleotides align to TRBD1. The sequencing here drew on whole blood, taken in connection with sensitization to the hapten diphenylcyclopropenone (DPC). The sequence derives from a woman aged 55-75 years with alopecia areata. Some clones in this sample may be carry-over from other donors' samples. CDR3 region: CASSFGQGVTNEKLFF. CDR3 coding DNA: TGTGCCAGCAGCTTCGGACAGGGGGTTACTAATGAAAAACTGTTTTTT. Variable domain in full (rest from reference TRBV5-5 and TRBJ1-4): DAGVTQSPTHLIKTRGQQVTLRCSPISGHKSVSWYQQVLGQGPQFIFQYYEKEERGRGNFPDRFSARQFPNYSSELNVNALLLGDSALYLCASSFGQGVTNEKLFFGSGTQLSVL.